Included here is one T cell receptor (beta chain) sequence, with context. Its cognate antigen is unknown. This record belongs to a study of CD8 T cells in Susac syndrome. Findings and caveats of the study: The authors acknowledged that their TCR sequencing and HLA analysis involved a relatively small number of individuals.

TCR beta sequencing was performed on blood CD8+ and CD4+ T cells. The J segment lost 2 bases and the V segment lost 3 bases, leaving 6 bases of the junction unmatched. Germline CDR1 is SGHTA and CDR2 is FQGNSA. The CDR3 has 15 amino acids. A quantity of roughly 0.5 to 1 ug RNA underwent reverse transcription using random hexamers. The immunoSEQ assay covered 54 Vbeta and 13 Jbeta segments for CDR3. One entry per CDR3 protein results from TCRdb running MiXCR on the immunoSEQ multiplex PCR reads. The sample contains about 130,000 distinct CDR3 sequences, about 95% of which appear only once. The sequenced sample consisted of CD4+ T cells from PBMCs. The rearrangement links TRBV7-2 to TRBJ2-5; 7 nucleotides line up with TRBD1. This TCR was recovered from a human donor in good health. CDR3 in amino acids: CASSFTPDRQETQYF. The CDR3 DNA sequence: TGTGCCAGCAGCTTTACGCCGGACAGGCAAGAGACCCAGTACTTC.